What follows are 5 T cell receptor beta chains derived from one specimen sequenced in a study of a mutant IDH1 vaccine in newly diagnosed glioma. Assay: immunoSEQ multiplex PCR; the TCRdb copy retains only in-frame clones and omits some. The sample has approximately 88,000 clones; 80% are singletons. Stated time point: baseline, week 1 (first vaccination visit). The treatment was: pre-vaccination baseline after standard-of-care therapy. This specimen consisted of PBMCs, obtained from a glioma patient treated with radiotherapy, temozolomide or both. The receptors derive from a man in his forties with glioma.

The V call is TRBV5-1, the J call TRBJ2-7; D is tentatively TRBD1 or TRBD2 (5 bases each). Trimming left V 6 bases short and J 5 bases short, with 24 bases between. The CDR3 is 16 amino acids. Looked up from germline, CDR1 is SGHRS and CDR2 is YFSETQ. The CDR3 DNA follows: TGCGCCAGCAAAGAGGGTGTCGGCCCAGGGACCCACGAGCAGTACTTC. It is translated as CASKEGVGPGTHEQYF.

The CDR3 coding sequence is TGTGCCAGCAGTTCCGACAGGGGTTTGGGCGGCTACACCTTC. Residues: CASSSDRGLGGYTF. The gene calls are TRBV6-1 and TRBJ1-2, with 8 bases matching TRBD1. Trimming at V came to 5 bases and at J to 8 bases, leaving 10 bases not matched to a gene. CDR1 MNHNS and CDR2 SASEGT come from the germline V gene. The CDR3 contains 14 residues.

This sequence joins TRBV5-8 and TRBJ1-5; D ambiguous. The CDR3 loop spans 14 amino acids. Germline lookup yields CDR1 SGHTS and CDR2 YDEGEE. The V and J ends lost 0 bases and 4 bases respectively, with 8 bases between them. The CDR3 DNA reads TGTGCCAGCAGCTTGGATTCTTGGAATCAGCCCCAGCATTTT. It specifies CASSLDSWNQPQHF.

V gene TRBV7-2 combines with J gene TRBJ1-4, with TRBD1 matching 11 bases. Germline CDR1 and CDR2: SGHTA and FQGNSA. The CDR3 spans 14 residues. V gave up 5 bases and J gave up 7 bases; unmatched junction bases: 3. The CDR3 loop reads CASSLGTGGEKLFF. In DNA form, the CDR3 reads TGTGCCAGCAGCCTCGGGACAGGGGGTGAAAAACTGTTTTTT.

This clone came up a few times. CDR3: CAINQDYGYTF. The CDR3 coding sequence is TGTGCCATCAACCAGGACTATGGCTACACCTTC. This chain uses TRBV10-3 with TRBJ1-2; no reliable D call. Germline CDR1 ENHRY, CDR2 SYGVKD. The V and J ends lost 7 bases and 3 bases respectively, with 6 bases between them. CDR3 size: 11 residues.